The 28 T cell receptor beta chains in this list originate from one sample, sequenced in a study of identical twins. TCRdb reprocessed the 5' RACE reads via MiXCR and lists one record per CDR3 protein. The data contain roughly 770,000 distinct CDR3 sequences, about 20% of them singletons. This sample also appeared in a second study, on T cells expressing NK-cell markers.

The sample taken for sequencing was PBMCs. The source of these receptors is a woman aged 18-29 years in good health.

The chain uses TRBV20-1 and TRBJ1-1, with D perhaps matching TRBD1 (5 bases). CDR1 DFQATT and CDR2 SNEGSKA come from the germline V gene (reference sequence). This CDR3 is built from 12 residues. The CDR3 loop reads CRAPHGGTEAFF. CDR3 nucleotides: TGCAGAGCCCCCCACGGGGGCACTGAAGCTTTCTTT.

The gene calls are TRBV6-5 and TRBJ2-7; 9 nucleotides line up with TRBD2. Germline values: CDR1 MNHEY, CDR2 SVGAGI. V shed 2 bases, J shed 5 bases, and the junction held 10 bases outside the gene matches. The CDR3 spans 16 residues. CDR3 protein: CASSYTYSGSSHEQYF. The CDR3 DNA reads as TGTGCCAGCAGTTACACATATAGCGGGAGTAGCCACGAGCAGTACTTC.

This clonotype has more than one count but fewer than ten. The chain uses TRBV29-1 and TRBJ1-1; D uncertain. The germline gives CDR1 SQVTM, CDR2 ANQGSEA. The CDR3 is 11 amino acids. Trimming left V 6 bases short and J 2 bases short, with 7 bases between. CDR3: CSVQLNTEAFF. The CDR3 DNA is TGCAGCGTGCAATTAAACACTGAAGCTTTCTTT.

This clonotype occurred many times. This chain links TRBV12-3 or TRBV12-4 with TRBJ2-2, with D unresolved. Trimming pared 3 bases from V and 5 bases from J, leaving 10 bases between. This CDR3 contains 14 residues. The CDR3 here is CASSFEGWTGELFF. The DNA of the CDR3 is TGTGCCAGCAGTTTCGAAGGATGGACCGGGGAGCTGTTTTTT.

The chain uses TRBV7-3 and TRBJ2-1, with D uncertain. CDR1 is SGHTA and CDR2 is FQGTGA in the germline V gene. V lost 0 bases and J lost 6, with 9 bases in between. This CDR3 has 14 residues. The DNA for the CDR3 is TGTGCCAGCAGCTTAACCCCGGGCCTCAATGAGCAGTTCTTC. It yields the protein CASSLTPGLNEQFF.

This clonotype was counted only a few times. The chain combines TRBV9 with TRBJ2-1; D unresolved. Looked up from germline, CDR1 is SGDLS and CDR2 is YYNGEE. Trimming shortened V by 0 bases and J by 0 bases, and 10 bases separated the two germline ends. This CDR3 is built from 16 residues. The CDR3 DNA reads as TGTGCCAGCAGCGTAGAGGTCACAAGCTCCTACAATGAGCAGTTCTTC. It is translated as CASSVEVTSSYNEQFF.

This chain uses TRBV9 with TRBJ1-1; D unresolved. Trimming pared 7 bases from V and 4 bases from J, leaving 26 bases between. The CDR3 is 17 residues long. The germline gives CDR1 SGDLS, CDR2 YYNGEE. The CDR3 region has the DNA TGTGCCAGCGGCGAAGGACGTACGACCGTCCCGGGCACTGAAGCTTTCTTT. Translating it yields CASGEGRTTVPGTEAFF.

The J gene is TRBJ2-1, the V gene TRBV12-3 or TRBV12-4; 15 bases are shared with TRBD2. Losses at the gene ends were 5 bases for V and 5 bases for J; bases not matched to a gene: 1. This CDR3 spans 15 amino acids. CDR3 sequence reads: CASSRTSGGDNEQFF. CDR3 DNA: TGTGCCAGCAGTCGGACTAGCGGGGGGGACAATGAGCAGTTCTTC.

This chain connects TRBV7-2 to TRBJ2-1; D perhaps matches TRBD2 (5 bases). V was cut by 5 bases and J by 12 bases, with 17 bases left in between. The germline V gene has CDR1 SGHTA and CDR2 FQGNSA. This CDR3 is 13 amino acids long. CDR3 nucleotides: TGTGCCAGCAGCGACCCCCTGCGCCGGGGGCAGTTCTTC. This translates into CASSDPLRRGQFF.

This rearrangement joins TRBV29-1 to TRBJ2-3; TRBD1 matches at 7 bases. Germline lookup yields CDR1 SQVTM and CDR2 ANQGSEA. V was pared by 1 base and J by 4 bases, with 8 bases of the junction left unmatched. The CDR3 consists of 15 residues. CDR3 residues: CSVEAPGGWADTQYF. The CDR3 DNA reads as TGCAGCGTTGAAGCCCCAGGGGGTTGGGCAGATACGCAGTATTTT.

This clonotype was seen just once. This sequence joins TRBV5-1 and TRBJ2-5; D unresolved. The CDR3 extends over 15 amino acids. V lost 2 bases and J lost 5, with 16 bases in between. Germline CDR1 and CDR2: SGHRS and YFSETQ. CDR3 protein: CASSFDGSKGETQYF. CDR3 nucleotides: TGCGCCAGCAGCTTCGATGGAAGCAAGGGCGAGACCCAGTACTTC.

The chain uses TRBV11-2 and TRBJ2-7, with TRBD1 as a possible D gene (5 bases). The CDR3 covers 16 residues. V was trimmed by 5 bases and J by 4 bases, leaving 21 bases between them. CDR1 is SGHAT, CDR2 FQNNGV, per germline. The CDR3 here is CASSRPLTETGYEQYF. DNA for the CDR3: TGTGCCAGCAGCCGGCCATTGACAGAAACAGGATACGAGCAGTACTTC.

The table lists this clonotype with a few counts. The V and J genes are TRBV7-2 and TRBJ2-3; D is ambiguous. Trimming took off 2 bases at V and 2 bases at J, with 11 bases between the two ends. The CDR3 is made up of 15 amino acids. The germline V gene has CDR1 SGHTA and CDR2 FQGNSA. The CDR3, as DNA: TGTGCCAGCAGCTTAAGGCTAGACAACACAGATACGCAGTATTTT. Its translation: CASSLRLDNTDTQYF.

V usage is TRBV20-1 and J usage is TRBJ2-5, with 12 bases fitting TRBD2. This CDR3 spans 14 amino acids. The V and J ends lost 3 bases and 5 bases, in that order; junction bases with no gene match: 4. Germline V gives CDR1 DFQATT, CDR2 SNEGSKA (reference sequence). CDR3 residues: CSASPSGRVETQYF. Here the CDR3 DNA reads TGCAGTGCTAGTCCTAGCGGGAGGGTGGAGACCCAGTACTTC.

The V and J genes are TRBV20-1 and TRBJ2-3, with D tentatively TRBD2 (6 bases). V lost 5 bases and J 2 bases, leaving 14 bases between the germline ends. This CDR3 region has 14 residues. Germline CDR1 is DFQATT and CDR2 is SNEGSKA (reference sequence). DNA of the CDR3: TGCAGTGCTGGAGGGAGCGATTACACAGATACGCAGTATTTT. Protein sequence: CSAGGSDYTDTQYF.

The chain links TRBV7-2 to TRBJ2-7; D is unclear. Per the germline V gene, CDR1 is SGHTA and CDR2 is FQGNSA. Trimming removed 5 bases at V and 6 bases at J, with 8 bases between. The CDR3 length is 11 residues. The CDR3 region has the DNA TGTGCCAGCAGCGGTTTTACCGAGCAGTACTTC. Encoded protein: CASSGFTEQYF. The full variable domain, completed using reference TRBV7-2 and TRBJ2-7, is GAGVSQSPSNKVTEKGKDVELRCDPISGHTALYWYRQSLGQGLEFLIYFQGNSAPDKSGLPSDRFSAERTGGSVSTLTIQRTQQEDSAVYLCASSGFTEQYFGPGTRLTVT.

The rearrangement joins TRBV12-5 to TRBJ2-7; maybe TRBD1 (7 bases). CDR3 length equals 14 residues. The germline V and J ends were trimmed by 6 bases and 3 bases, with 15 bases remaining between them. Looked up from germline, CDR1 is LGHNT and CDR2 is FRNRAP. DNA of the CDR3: TGTGCTAGTGGCTCCAGGGGGGATGGCTACGAGCAGTACTTC. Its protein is CASGSRGDGYEQYF.

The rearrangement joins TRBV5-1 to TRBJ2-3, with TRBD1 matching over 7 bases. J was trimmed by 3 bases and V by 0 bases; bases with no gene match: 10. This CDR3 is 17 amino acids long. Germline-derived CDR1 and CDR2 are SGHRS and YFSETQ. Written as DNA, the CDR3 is TGCGCCAGCAGCTTGGGGACAGGCGGATGGAATACAGATACGCAGTATTTT. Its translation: CASSLGTGGWNTDTQYF.

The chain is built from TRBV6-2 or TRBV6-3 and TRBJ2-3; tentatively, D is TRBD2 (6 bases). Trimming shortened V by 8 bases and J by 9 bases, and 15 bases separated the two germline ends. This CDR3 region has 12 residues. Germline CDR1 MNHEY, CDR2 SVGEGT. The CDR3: CASLQAGWTQYF. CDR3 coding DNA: TGTGCCAGCTTACAAGCGGGTTGGACGCAGTATTTT.

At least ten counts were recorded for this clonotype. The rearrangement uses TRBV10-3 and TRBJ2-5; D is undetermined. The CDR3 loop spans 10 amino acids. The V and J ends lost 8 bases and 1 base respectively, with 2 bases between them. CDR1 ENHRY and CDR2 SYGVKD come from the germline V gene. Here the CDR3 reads CAIGQETQYF. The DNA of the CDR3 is TGTGCCATCGGCCAAGAGACCCAGTACTTC.

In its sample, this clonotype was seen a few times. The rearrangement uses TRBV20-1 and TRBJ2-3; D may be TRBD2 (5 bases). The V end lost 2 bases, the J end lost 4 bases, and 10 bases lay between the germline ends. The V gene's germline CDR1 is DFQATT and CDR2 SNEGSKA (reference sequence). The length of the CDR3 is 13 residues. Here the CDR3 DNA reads TGCAGTGCTAGAAATCCGGGGTCAGATACGCAGTATTTT. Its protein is CSARNPGSDTQYF.

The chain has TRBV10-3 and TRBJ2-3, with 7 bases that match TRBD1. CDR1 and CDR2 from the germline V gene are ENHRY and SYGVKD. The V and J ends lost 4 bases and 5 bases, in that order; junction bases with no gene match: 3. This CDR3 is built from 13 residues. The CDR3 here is CAISGQGEDTQYF. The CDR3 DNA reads TGTGCCATCAGTGGACAGGGAGAAGATACGCAGTATTTT.

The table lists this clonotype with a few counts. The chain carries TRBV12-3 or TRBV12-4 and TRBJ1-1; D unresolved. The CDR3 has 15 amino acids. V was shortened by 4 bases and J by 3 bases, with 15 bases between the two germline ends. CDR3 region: CASSSTHLPDTEAFF. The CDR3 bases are TGTGCCAGCAGTTCTACACATTTACCGGACACTGAAGCTTTCTTT.

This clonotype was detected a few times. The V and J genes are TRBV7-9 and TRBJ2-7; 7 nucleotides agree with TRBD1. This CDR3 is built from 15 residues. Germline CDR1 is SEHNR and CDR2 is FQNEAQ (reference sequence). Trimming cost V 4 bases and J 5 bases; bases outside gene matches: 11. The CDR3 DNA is TGTGCCAGCAGCTCCCCCCGGACAGGATATCACGAGCAGTACTTC. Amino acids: CASSSPRTGYHEQYF.

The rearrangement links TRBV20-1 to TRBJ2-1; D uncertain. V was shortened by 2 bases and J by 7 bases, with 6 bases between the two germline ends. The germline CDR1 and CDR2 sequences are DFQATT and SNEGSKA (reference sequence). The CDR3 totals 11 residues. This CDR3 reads CSARPGNEQFF. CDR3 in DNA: TGCAGTGCTAGACCCGGGAATGAGCAGTTCTTC.

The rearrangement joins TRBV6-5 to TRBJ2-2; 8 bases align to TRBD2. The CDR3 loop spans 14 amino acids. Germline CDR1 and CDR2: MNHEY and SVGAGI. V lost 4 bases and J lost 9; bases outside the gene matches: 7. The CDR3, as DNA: TGTGCCAGCAGTTCGTTCACTAGCGGTCGGGAGCTGTTTTTT. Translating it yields CASSSFTSGRELFF.

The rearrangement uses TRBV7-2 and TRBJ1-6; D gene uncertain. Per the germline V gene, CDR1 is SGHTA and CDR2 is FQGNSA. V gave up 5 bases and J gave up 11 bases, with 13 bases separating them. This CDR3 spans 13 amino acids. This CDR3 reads CASSPNWATPLHF. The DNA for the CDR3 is TGTGCCAGCAGCCCTAATTGGGCTACACCCCTCCACTTT.

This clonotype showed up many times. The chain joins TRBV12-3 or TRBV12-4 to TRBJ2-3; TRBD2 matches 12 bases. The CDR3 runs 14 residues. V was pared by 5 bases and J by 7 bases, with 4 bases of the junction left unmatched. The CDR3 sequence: CASSRLAGAHTQYF. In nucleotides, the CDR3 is TGTGCCAGCAGTCGACTAGCGGGGGCTCATACGCAGTATTTT.